This T cell receptor (beta chain) was retrieved from a study of cytomegalovirus exposure and HLA in healthy donors. The CDR3 covers 13 residues. Germline CDR1 is SEHNR and CDR2 is FQNEAQ (reference sequence). V trimming: 4 bases; J trimming: 6 bases; junction bases outside the gene matches: 5. In the PCR, 60 Vbeta and 13 Jbeta primers were used. Sequenced by immunoSEQ multiplex PCR; TCRdb stores in-frame clones only, minus some. The sample has around 98,000 clones, approximately 78% seen once. The V call is TRBV7-9, the J call TRBJ1-1; 7 bases line up with TRBD1. The sample consisted of PBMCs. The sequence came from a man aged 35 to 55 in good health and CMV-seronegative. CDR3 sequence (DNA): TGTGCCAGCAGCTCCACAGGGGACCCTGAAGCTTTCTTT. It yields the protein CASSSTGDPEAFF.